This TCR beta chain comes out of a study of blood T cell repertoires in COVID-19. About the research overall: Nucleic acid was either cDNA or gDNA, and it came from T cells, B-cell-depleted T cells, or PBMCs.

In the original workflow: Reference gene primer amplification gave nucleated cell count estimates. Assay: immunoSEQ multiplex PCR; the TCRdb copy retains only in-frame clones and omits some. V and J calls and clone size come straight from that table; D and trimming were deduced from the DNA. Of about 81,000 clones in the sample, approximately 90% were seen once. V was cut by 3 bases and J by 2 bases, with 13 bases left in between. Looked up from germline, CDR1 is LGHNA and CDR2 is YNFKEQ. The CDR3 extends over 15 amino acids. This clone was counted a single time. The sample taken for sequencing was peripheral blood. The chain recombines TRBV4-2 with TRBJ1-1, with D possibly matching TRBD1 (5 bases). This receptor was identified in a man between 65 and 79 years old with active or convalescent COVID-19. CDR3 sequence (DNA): TGTGCCAGCAGCCAGGGGCATGGACACAACACTGAAGCTTTCTTT. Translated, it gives CASSQGHGHNTEAFF.